This TCR beta chain was sequenced in a study of cytomegalovirus exposure and HLA in healthy donors. General observations from the study: Three CMV-associated chains proved CMV antigen-specific in vitro. Rarity held for most TCR sequences, but there were some public TCRs that occurred in many donors.

The CDR3 runs to 15 residues. V lost 6 bases, J lost 8 bases, and 6 bases stayed unmatched. Per germline, CDR1 MNHEY and CDR2 SVGAGI. As for this clone: Antigen unknown.

The protocol was immunoSEQ multiplex PCR, while the TCRdb copy is restricted to in-frame clones and leaves out a portion. This sample yields more than 90,000 clones, of which 86% are seen a single time; about 5.3% belongs to the top ten. Sequenced input: PBMCs. The receptor was derived from a man between 18 and 35 years old in good health and CMV-seronegative. The chain employs TRBV6-5 and TRBJ2-1, with TRBD2 identical over 14 bases. The CDR3 loop reads CASSKTSGGVYEQFF. CDR3 coding DNA: TGTGCCAGCAGCAAGACTAGCGGGGGGGTCTATGAGCAGTTCTTC.